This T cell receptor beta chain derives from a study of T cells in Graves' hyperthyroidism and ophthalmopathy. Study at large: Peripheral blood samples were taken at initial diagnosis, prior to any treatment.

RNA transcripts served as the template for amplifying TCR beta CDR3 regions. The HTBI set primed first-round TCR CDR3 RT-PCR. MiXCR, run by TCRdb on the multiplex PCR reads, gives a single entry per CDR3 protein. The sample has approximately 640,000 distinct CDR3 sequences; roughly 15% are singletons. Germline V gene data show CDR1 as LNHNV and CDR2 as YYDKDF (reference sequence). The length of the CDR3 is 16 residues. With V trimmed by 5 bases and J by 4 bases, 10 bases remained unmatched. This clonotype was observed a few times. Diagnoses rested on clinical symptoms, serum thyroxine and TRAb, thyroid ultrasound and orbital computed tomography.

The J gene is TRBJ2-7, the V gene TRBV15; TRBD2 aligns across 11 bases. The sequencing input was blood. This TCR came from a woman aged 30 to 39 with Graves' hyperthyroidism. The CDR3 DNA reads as TGTGCCACCAGCCGCGCCCGGTCTAGCGGGAGGTACGAGCAGTACTTC. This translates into CATSRARSSGRYEQYF.